This TCR beta chain was sequenced during a study of blood T cell repertoires in COVID-19. As for the study in general: Donors in the United States, Italy and Spain gave samples during acute or convalescent COVID-19. T cells, B-cell-depleted T cells, or PBMCs supplied cDNA or gDNA.

Sequencing used immunoSEQ multiplex PCR; TCRdb keeps in-frame clones, though not all of them. Of fewer than 250,000 clones listed, around nine tenths are singletons. In germline, CDR1 is MDHEN, CDR2 SYDVKM. V was trimmed by 3 bases and J by 1 base, leaving 16 bases between them. The CDR3 extends over 16 amino acids. The rearrangement uses TRBV28 and TRBJ2-7; D call uncertain. This receptor was taken from a man between 60 and 75 years old with acute or convalescent COVID-19. Material for sequencing was peripheral blood. The chain's CDR3 is CASSLGPLPSSYEQYF. In DNA form, the CDR3 reads TGTGCCAGCAGTTTGGGTCCCCTCCCTAGTTCCTACGAGCAGTACTTC. The full variable domain, completed using reference TRBV28 and TRBJ2-7, is DVKVTQSSRYLVKRTGEKVFLECVQDMDHENMFWYRQDPGLGLRLIYFSYDVKMKEKGDIPEGYSVSREKKERFSLILESASTNQTSMYLCASSLGPLPSSYEQYFGPGTRLTVT.